This passage covers 3 T cell receptor beta chains from one sample sequenced in a study of tissue T cells after allogeneic stem cell transplantation. This table comes from immunoSEQ multiplex PCR, and its TCRdb copy is limited to in-frame clones, with some not included. Of some 48,000 clones detected, over 70% appear once; the ten largest clones hold about 0.55%. The specimen sequenced was sorted cells pooled from one or two spleens. These receptors all stem from a pool of C57BL/6 mice in good health.

Regarding this clone: Mouse germline and gene names are used. With the read ending 1 residue before the CDR3 end, the germline J gene is used to fill in that end. The chain uses TRBV20 and TRBJ1-3; D unresolved. V gave up 0 bases and J gave up 1 base, with 4 bases separating them. Germline assignment: CDR1 GFQATS and CDR2 STVNSAI. The CDR3 runs to 13 residues. CDR3 region: CGARDGSGNTLYF. The DNA read from the CDR3 is TGTGGTGCTAGGGATGGATCTGGAAATACGCTCTAT.

Notes on this clone: The genes and germline here are from mouse. The CDR3 extends 1 residue past the end of the read, so its final part is completed from the germline J gene. The gene calls are TRBV5 and TRBJ2-1; 12 bases fit TRBD1. The ends lost 4 bases at V and 5 bases at J; junction bases unmatched: 3. The germline CDR1 and CDR2 sequences are LGHNA and YNLKQL (reference sequence). The CDR3 contains 15 residues. The CDR3 sequence: CASSLGTGGHAEQFF. CDR3 DNA, as far as it was read: TGTGCCAGCAGCCTCGGGACAGGGGGCCATGCTGAGCAGTTC.

This clone was found once. Each gene name is a mouse one. Read coverage stops 1 residue before the CDR3 terminus; the germline J gene supplies the remainder. The chain is built from TRBV2 and TRBJ1-2; D might be TRBD1 (6 bases). With 4 bases removed from V and 0 bases from J, the gap between germline ends came to 12 bases. The CDR3 spans 15 residues. Germline V gene data show CDR1 as LGHNA and CDR2 as YSYQKL. CDR3 DNA (partial): TGTGCCAGCAGCCTCCCGGGACATCCAAACTCCGACTACACC. Translation gives CASSLPGHPNSDYT. The entire CDR3 sequence reads CASSLPGHPNSDYTF.